This T cell receptor beta chain was recovered during a study of regulatory T cells in long-lasting Graves disease. Study outcomes and limitations: Shared public clonotypes totalled some 2,500 in persistent patients, compared with over 800 in new patients.

iRepertoire HTBI primers and Arm-PCR of CDR3 regions built TCR beta libraries. TCRdb passed the multiplex PCR reads through MiXCR, listing each CDR3 protein once. The table records approximately 400,000 distinct CDR3 sequences, about a quarter of them present only once. On this clonotype: Its antigen remains unknown.

Time point specified: persistent/refractory GD, antithyroid drugs over 5 years with positive TRAb. The TCR library was prepared using RNA isolated from PBMCs. CDR1 and CDR2 from the germline V gene are DFQATT and SNEGSKA (reference sequence). Trimming took off 2 bases at V and 2 bases at J, with 13 bases between the two ends. The CDR3 extends over 15 amino acids. The receptor was derived from a female donor with Graves disease. The starting material was peripheral blood mononuclear cells (PBMCs), obtained when the disease was refractory, from a patient treated with antithyroid drugs. V is TRBV20-1 and J is TRBJ2-4; D perhaps matches TRBD2 (6 bases). The CDR3 DNA reads TGCAGTGCTAGATGGCGGGATGGGTCCAAAAACATTCAGTACTTC. Amino acids: CSARWRDGSKNIQYF.